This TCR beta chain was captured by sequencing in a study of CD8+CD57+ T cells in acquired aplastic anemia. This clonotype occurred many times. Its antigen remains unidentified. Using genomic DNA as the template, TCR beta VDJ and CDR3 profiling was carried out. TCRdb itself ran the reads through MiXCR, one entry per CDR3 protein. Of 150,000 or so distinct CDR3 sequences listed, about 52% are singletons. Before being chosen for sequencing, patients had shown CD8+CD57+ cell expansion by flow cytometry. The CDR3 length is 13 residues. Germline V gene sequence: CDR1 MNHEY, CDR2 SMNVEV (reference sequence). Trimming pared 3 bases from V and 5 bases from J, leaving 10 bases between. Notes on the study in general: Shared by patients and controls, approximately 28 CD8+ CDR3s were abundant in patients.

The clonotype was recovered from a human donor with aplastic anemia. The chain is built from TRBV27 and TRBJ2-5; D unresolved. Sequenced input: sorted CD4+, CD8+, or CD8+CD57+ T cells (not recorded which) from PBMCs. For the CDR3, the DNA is TGTGCCAGCAGTTTCAGGCCCAGGGAGACCCAGTACTTC. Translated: CASSFRPRETQYF.